Below, 3 T cell receptor beta chains from the same sample are listed, as sequenced in a study of T cell responses to AZD1222 COVID-19 vaccine. The protocol was immunoSEQ multiplex PCR, while the TCRdb copy is restricted to in-frame clones and leaves out a portion. The repertoire holds a few hundred thousand clones, with about 92% as singletons. Material: peripheral blood, obtained on day 0 of AZD1222 vaccination. The receptors stem from an adult in good health.

This clone showed up just once. This chain links TRBV10-3 with TRBJ1-2; D unclear. V shed 3 bases and J shed 0 bases, with 8 bases lying between them. The CDR3 sequence is 14 residues long. Germline values: CDR1 ENHRY, CDR2 SYGVKD. CDR3: CAISESGTNYGYTF. Here the CDR3 DNA reads TGTGCCATCAGTGAATCCGGGACTAACTATGGCTACACCTTC.

The J gene is TRBJ2-2, the V gene TRBV29-1, with D maybe TRBD1 (5 bases). The length of the CDR3 is 14 residues. The germline gives CDR1 SQVTM, CDR2 ANQGSEA. Trimming took 6 bases from V and 2 from J, leaving 13 bases between them. The CDR3 here is CSVAPGINTGELFF. The CDR3 DNA reads TGCAGCGTCGCTCCAGGGATAAACACCGGGGAGCTGTTTTTT.

The rearrangement joins TRBV30 to TRBJ2-2; TRBD2 matches 9 bases. J lost 6 bases, V lost 4 bases, and 9 bases had no gene match. The germline V gene has CDR1 GTSNPN and CDR2 SVGIG (reference sequence). The CDR3 contains 15 residues. CDR3 region: CAWTSRVAGAGELFF. CDR3 DNA sequence: TGTGCCTGGACCAGCCGGGTAGCGGGAGCCGGGGAGCTGTTTTTT.